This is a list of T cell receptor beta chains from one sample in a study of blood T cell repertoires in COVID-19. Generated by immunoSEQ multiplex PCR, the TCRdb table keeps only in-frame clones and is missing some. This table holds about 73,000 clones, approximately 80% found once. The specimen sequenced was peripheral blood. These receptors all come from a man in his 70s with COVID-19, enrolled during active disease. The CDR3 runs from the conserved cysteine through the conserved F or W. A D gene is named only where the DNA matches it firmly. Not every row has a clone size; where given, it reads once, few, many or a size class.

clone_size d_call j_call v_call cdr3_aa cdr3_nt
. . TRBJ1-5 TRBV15 CATRDQGTNQPQHF TGTGCCACCCGGGACCAGGGGACCAATCAGCCCCAGCATTTT
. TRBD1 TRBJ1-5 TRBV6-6 CASSYSPTGGDDPQHF TGTGCCAGCAGTTACTCGCCGACAGGGGGAGATGACCCCCAGCATTTT
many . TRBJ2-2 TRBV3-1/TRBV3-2 CASSQYGQLSITGELFF TGTGCCAGCAGCCAATACGGACAATTATCGATCACCGGGGAGCTGTTTTTT
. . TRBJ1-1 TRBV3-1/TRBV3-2 CASNGRGEAFF TGTGCCAGCAACGGCCGCGGTGAAGCTTTCTTT
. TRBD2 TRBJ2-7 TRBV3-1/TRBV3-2 CASSRTSGSYEQYF TGTGCCAGCAGCCGGACTAGCGGGTCGTACGAGCAGTACTTC
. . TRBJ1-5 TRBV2 CASGAGEFNQPQHF TGTGCCAGCGGGGCAGGGGAATTCAATCAGCCCCAGCATTTT
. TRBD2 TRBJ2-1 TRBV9 CASSIGTSGGDNEQFF TGTGCCAGCAGCATAGGGACTAGCGGGGGTGACAATGAGCAGTTCTTC
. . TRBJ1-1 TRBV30 CAWDYKGVGTEAFF TGTGCCTGGGATTACAAGGGGGTGGGAACTGAAGCTTTCTTT
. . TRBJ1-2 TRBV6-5 CASSYSRAGEGGYTF TGTGCCAGCAGTTACTCCCGAGCAGGGGAGGGTGGCTACACCTTC
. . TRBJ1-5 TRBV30 CAWGEPDRRNQPQHF TGTGCCTGGGGAGAGCCTGACAGAAGAAATCAGCCCCAGCATTTT
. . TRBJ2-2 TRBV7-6 CASSPRYRGASPVTGELFF TGTGCCAGCAGCCCTAGATATCGGGGGGCCTCCCCCGTAACCGGGGAGCTGTTTTTT
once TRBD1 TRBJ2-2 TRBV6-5 CASSRQGSNTGELFF TGTGCCAGCAGTAGACAGGGCTCGAACACCGGGGAGCTGTTTTTT
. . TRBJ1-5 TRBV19 CASSIGGARYRPQHF TGTGCCAGTAGTATAGGGGGCGCGAGGTACCGGCCCCAGCATTTT
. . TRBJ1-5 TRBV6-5 CATEQGLRQPQHF TGTGCCACTGAACAGGGCCTCCGTCAGCCCCAGCATTTT
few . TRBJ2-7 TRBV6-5 CASIPGQIQGEQYF TGTGCCAGCATTCCCGGACAAATCCAGGGGGAGCAGTACTTC
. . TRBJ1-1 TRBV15 CATSLDRTEAFF TGTGCCACCAGCCTTGACAGGACTGAAGCTTTCTTT
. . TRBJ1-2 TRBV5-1 CASQPGRNYGYTF TGCGCCAGCCAACCGGGTCGAAACTATGGCTACACCTTC